A single sample is the source of the 14 T cell receptor beta chains below, sequenced in a study of Graves' ophthalmopathy and Graves' hyperthyroidism. RNA transcripts were the source from which TCR beta CDR3 regions were amplified. HTBI primers served in a first-round RT-PCR, which a second-round multiplex PCR followed. TCRdb independently ran MiXCR on the multiplex PCR reads; one entry per CDR3 protein. Altogether 900,000 to 1,200,000 distinct CDR3 sequences are present, about 40% being singletons, with the ten largest covering 11%. Sample: peripheral blood or thyroid tissue (not recorded which). Every receptor here comes from an adult man with Graves' hyperthyroidism.

This rearrangement joins TRBV2 to TRBJ1-5; maybe TRBD1 (6 bases). Germline CDR1 reads SNHLY; CDR2 reads FYNNEI. This CDR3 has 16 amino acids. V lost 6 bases and J lost 0, with 15 bases in between. Here the CDR3 reads CASRPGAPYSNQPQHF. Here the CDR3 DNA reads TGTGCCAGCAGACCAGGGGCCCCTTATAGCAATCAGCCCCAGCATTTT.

This chain connects TRBV2 to TRBJ2-5, with D perhaps TRBD2 (5 bases). CDR1 is SNHLY, CDR2 FYNNEI, per germline. V was shortened by 8 bases and J by 7 bases, with 11 bases between the two germline ends. The CDR3 loop spans 11 amino acids. The CDR3 sequence: CASVVEGTQYF. The CDR3 DNA sequence: TGTGCCAGCGTTGTAGAGGGGACCCAGTACTTC.

This clonotype was counted between two and nine times. The gene calls are TRBV7-9 and TRBJ2-7; 8 bases map to TRBD1. Losses at the gene ends were 4 bases for V and 5 bases for J; bases not matched to a gene: 10. The CDR3 sequence is 15 residues long. The V gene's germline CDR1 is SEHNR and CDR2 FQNEAQ (reference sequence). In DNA, the CDR3 is TGTGCCAGCAGCTCTAGACAGGGGATCATGAACGAGCAGTACTTC. It specifies CASSSRQGIMNEQYF.

This clonotype was counted many times. This chain uses TRBV4-3 with TRBJ2-7, with D perhaps TRBD1 or TRBD2 (6 bases each). The V end was cut by 4 bases, the J end by 5 bases, with 21 bases between. This CDR3 is 16 amino acids long. Germline CDR1 and CDR2: LGHNA and YSLEER. The CDR3 here is CASSRSTGLEGDEQYF. The CDR3 DNA reads as TGCGCCAGCAGCCGATCGACAGGACTGGAGGGGGACGAGCAGTACTTC.

The sample holds many counts of this clonotype. The chain joins TRBV5-1 to TRBJ2-2, with D uncertain. V lost 1 base and J lost 5, with 9 bases in between. CDR1 is SGHRS and CDR2 is YFSETQ in the germline V gene. There are 14 residues in the CDR3. This CDR3 reads CASSLRTDTGELFF. CDR3 coding DNA: TGCGCCAGCAGCTTGAGAACAGATACCGGGGAGCTGTTTTTT.

The rearrangement links TRBV29-1 to TRBJ2-7; 15 bases fit TRBD2. The length of the CDR3 is 14 residues. The germline gives CDR1 SQVTM, CDR2 ANQGSEA. The junction had 0 bases not matched to a gene; V was cut back by 3 bases and J by 3 bases. The CDR3 is CSVEGLAGGYEQYF. The CDR3 region has the DNA TGCAGCGTTGAGGGACTAGCGGGGGGCTACGAGCAGTACTTC.

This clonotype has a single count. The chain is built from TRBV7-6 and TRBJ1-1; no definite D call. Germline V gene data show CDR1 as SGHVS and CDR2 as FNYEAQ. This CDR3 has 14 amino acids. Trimming shortened V by 3 bases and J by 5 bases, and 13 bases separated the two germline ends. DNA for the CDR3: TGTGCCAGCAGCTTTGCGGGGAAGGGAACTGAAGCTTTCTTT. This gives the protein CASSFAGKGTEAFF.

J is TRBJ2-7 and V is TRBV7-9; D tentatively reads TRBD1 or TRBD2 (6 bases each). Trimming pared 6 bases from V and 9 bases from J, leaving 21 bases between. The V gene's germline CDR1 is SEHNR and CDR2 FQNEAQ (reference sequence). The CDR3 consists of 14 residues. As DNA, the CDR3 is TGTGCCAGCAGTCCGGGGGCAGGGGTTGGTGTGCAGTACTTC. This translates into CASSPGAGVGVQYF.

The chain combines TRBV11-2 with TRBJ1-5; the D gene is possibly TRBD1 (6 bases). Germline CDR1 and CDR2: SGHAT and FQNNGV. The CDR3 extends over 14 amino acids. The V end lost 6 bases, the J end lost 11 bases, and 20 bases lay between the germline ends. The CDR3 reads CASRGRGVGETQHF. The CDR3 coding sequence is TGTGCCAGCAGGGGGAGGGGGGTGGGTGAGACCCAGCATTTT.

Many counts were recorded for this clonotype. V and J are TRBV7-9 and TRBJ1-5; D remains ambiguous. The germline V gene encodes CDR1 SEHNR and CDR2 FQNEAQ (reference sequence). Trimming pared 6 bases from V and 2 bases from J, leaving 14 bases between. The CDR3 extends over 15 amino acids. The CDR3 sequence is CASSPTLPGNQPQHF. CDR3 in DNA: TGTGCCAGCAGTCCGACCTTGCCGGGCAATCAGCCCCAGCATTTT.

The chain has TRBV2 and TRBJ1-5; D call uncertain. There are 17 residues in the CDR3. CDR1 SNHLY and CDR2 FYNNEI come from the germline V gene. Trimming removed 6 bases from V and 2 bases from J, with 20 bases in between. The chain's CDR3 is CASSLAVDSMGNQPQHF. The CDR3 region has the DNA TGTGCCAGCAGCTTAGCGGTAGATTCTATGGGCAATCAGCCCCAGCATTTT.

About this clonotype: A read error may explain this, as a much larger clone is one base away. The chain links TRBV10-3 to TRBJ1-1, with TRBD1 identical over 9 bases. The CDR3 consists of 16 residues. V lost 10 bases and J lost 1; bases outside the gene matches: 13. CDR1 and CDR2 (germline): ENHRY, SYGVKD. This chain's CDR3 is CASRWFRGQGNTEAFF. DNA for the CDR3: TGTGCCAGCAGATGGTTTAGGGGACAGGGGAACACTGAAGCTTTCTTT.

The V gene is TRBV13, the J gene TRBJ2-7; TRBD2 might be the D (7 bases). Germline V gives CDR1 PRHDT, CDR2 FYEKMQ (reference sequence). Trimming took off 3 bases at V and 0 bases at J, with 15 bases between the two ends. The CDR3 extends over 16 amino acids. Here the CDR3 reads CASSLGGGAFSYEQYF. CDR3 DNA: TGTGCCAGCAGCTTGGGGGGGGGCGCGTTCTCCTACGAGCAGTACTTC.

This clonotype turned up a few times. CDR3 DNA: TGCAGTGCTAGAGATTTATCGGACTGGGCCAACGTCCTGACTTTC. Translated: CSARDLSDWANVLTF. The chain recombines TRBV20-1 with TRBJ2-6; D may be TRBD2 (5 bases). The ends were cut back, 0 bases at V and 5 bases at J, with 11 bases in the middle. This CDR3 has 15 amino acids. Germline loops: CDR1 DFQATT, CDR2 SNEGSKA (reference sequence).